This TCR beta chain derives from a study of T cells after yellow fever vaccination (dated by TCRdb to between 2018 and 2020). Turning to the overall study: The SMART-Seq v4 Ultra Low Input RNA kit was used to prepare libraries from fractions with low cell numbers. Bulk TCR alpha and beta repertoires were sequenced longitudinally to track T-cell clones before and after primary and booster YFV17D yellow fever vaccination. Two healthy male donors made up the cohort, one aged 18 to 29 years and the other aged 30 to 40 years. Blood was drawn at multiple timepoints before and after primary and secondary immunization, with bulk PBMC replicates and cell subsets isolated.

CDR1 LGHNA and CDR2 YSLEER are derived from the germline V gene. V was cut back by 3 bases and J by 2 bases, leaving a gap of 11 bases between them. The CDR3, cysteine through phenylalanine, is 15 amino acids long. Only CDR3 DNA remains: 45 bases, in frame from the first base. Comment on this clonotype: There is no known antigen for this receptor. No clone much larger than this one lies a single base away; base qualities are absent.

In light of the paper, this sample's treatment or condition label describes: live attenuated yellow fever vaccine strain. At each blood-draw timepoint, two biological replicates of bulk PBMCs were obtained. A standard Ficoll-Paque protocol was used to isolate PBMCs from peripheral blood. TriZol was used to extract RNA from bulk PBMCs, CD4 and CD8 fractions, and dextramer-positive and dextramer-negative fractions. Study-level results and caveats: After the booster, most clones that had expanded after primary vaccination were detected again (about 95% of CD4 and roughly 86% of CD8), suggesting broad maintenance of memory. Computational filtering was needed because FACS-sorted repertoires could contain abundant contaminating clonotypes from the bulk population. Because only a couple of donors were included in the study, the extent to which the findings can be generalized is limited. Compared with the primary T-cell response, the secondary T-cell response was weaker but faster, peaking on day 5 rather than day 15. A small fraction of clonotypes showed up in both the CD4 and CD8 compartments, probably as a result of convergent recombination.

TCR cDNA was made using 5'RACE template switching, a step that added a universal primer site and unique molecular identifiers. cDNA synthesis was primed from both the TCR alpha and TCR beta constant segments. Library amplification involved two PCR steps, and the second step added sample barcodes and sequencing adapters. Sequencing of the libraries was done on either Illumina HiSeq 2500 (2x100 bp) or NovaSeq (2x150 bp). The authors processed their data as follows. MIGEC was used to demultiplex reads and collapse the reads into UMI consensus sequences, and MiXCR was used for V(D)J alignment. Vaccine-responding clonotypes were identified with edgeR using replicate PBMC samples, with FDR below 0.01 and a log2 fold change above 5 up to day 15 being required. CD4 or CD8 identity was assigned to each bulk clonotype according to whether the clonotype was present at higher abundance in the sequenced CD4 repertoire or the sequenced CD8 repertoire. TCRdb reprocessing: public reads trimmed at Q25 with fastp, clones called with MiXCR, in-frame beta chains kept. Every entry covers one CDR3 protein and lists the most common genes and DNA from its rows. The V and J calls and clone size come from TCRdb's table, not from the authors' own analysis. The sample data list around 360,000 distinct CDR3 sequences, and around a tenth of these were observed just once. Of the sample, roughly 18% is held by the ten largest clones.

Specimen: PBMCs, collected on the day of the first yellow fever vaccination. The sequence was collected from a man between 18 and 35 years old who received the YFV17D yellow fever vaccine. This chain joins TRBV4-3 to TRBJ2-1; the D gene cannot be resolved reliably. In nucleotide form, the sequence is TGCGCCAGCAGCCACGTGAGAGACCCCTACAATGAGCAGTTCTTC. The translation is CASSHVRDPYNEQFF.